This T cell receptor (beta chain) appears in the sequencing data of a study of T-cell memory formation after mild COVID-19. Study-level information: Among the donors, TCR clusters were largely specific to each donor.

This clonotype was observed a few times. The antigen is undetermined. Constant-segment-primed 5'RACE gave TCR alpha and TCR beta cDNA libraries with sample barcodes and UMIs. TCRdb re-analysed the 5' RACE reads in MiXCR, keeping a single row per CDR3 protein. The table shows fewer than 50,000 distinct CDR3 sequences, with around 6.3% occurring only once. General study findings and limits: Pre-infection memory contained some responding clones, which suggested that cross-reactive memory had joined. Later expanders leaned toward CD4+, whereas clones contracting from day 15 to 85 were balanced CD4/CD8.

The origin of this receptor is an adult who had mild COVID-19 (a few samples of this study predate the infection). Cell type and time point are not known. Input material: PBMCs or a T cell subset sorted from them (not recorded which).

Here the CDR3 DNA reads TGTGCCAGCAGCTTAATGGGACGGGACACTGAAGCTTTCTTT. It specifies CASSLMGRDTEAFF. This chain uses TRBV7-3 with TRBJ1-1; TRBD1 might be the D (5 bases). This CDR3 is 14 amino acids long. CDR1 and CDR2 from the germline V gene are SGHTA and FQGTGA. V was trimmed by 1 base and J by 3 bases, leaving 9 bases between them.